This note documents a single T cell receptor beta chain sequence. These data originate in a study of control samples from healthy donors and cancer patients. Libraries were prepared by immunoSEQ multiplex PCR; TCRdb keeps only in-frame clonotypes and omits some of them. The sample has approximately 170,000 clones; roughly nine tenths are singletons. V gave up 3 bases and J gave up 4 bases, with 14 bases separating them. This CDR3 has 14 residues. Germline V gives CDR1 SQVTM, CDR2 ANQGSEA. The receptor's source is a young woman in good health. The chain has TRBV29-1 and TRBJ2-3; D may be TRBD2 (6 bases). The sequenced sample consisted of blood. CDR3: CSVDGTFGADTQYF. CDR3 sequence (DNA): TGCAGCGTTGATGGGACTTTTGGGGCAGATACGCAGTATTTT.